This T cell receptor beta chain came from a study of T cell clonotyping in hematopoietic cell transplantation (dated by TCRdb to about 2021). In the study overall: The study collected some 140 blood samples from 35 to 40 consecutive transplant recipients and their related donors. Recruitment of patients was conducted between 2015 and January 2017, and follow-up was continued until late 2020 or death.

On this clone: No antigen is known for it. No base qualities exist here, and no much larger clone lies one base off it.

The paper's findings and limits, for the study overall: After transplant, TCR diversity in recipients dropped, and pathologically expanded clonotypes increased progressively from day 30 to day 180. Inverse Simpson Index values from donors and from recipients before transplant predicted broader TCR repertoire diversity after transplant. Just a small fraction of recipient repertoires overlapped with donor repertoires, and more than 97% appeared de novo at the given depth. The sample size was limited, and because cells were not sorted, the contributions of CD4 and CD8 repertoires could not be separated.

TCR beta CDR3 regions were amplified from genomic DNA with the immunoSEQ assay, a bias-controlled multiplex PCR using V- and J-specific primers. In a second PCR step, a proprietary barcode and Illumina adapter sequences were attached to the CDR3 amplicons. An Illumina MiSeq instrument was used for sequencing of the CDR3 libraries. As for how the authors treated the data: Export and quality control were done with immunoSEQ Analyzer 3.0, while downstream analyses used R Bioconductor and Immunarch. Only productive rearrangements within the normalized downsampled data set were used in the calculation of repertoire metrics. Pathologically expanded clonotypes were defined as those larger than 5 templates in the normalized cohort. Repertoire diversity was measured with the Inverse Simpson Index. To capture all clonotypes, the CMV-specificity analyses were run on the non-normalized data set. The table was pulled from immuneACCESS by TCRdb, which kept in-frame rearrangements only. Such tables lose some clones; where checked, under half of the loss comes from unresolved V genes, and the rest has no known cause. V and J calls and clone size follow that table, whereas D and trimming were derived from the DNA. In all, the sample holds some 40,000 clones, and 95% of those were seen once. The ten largest clones take up 0.95% of the sample.

Related transplant donors provided blood samples for TCR beta sequencing. Nuclei Lysis Solution was used to extract genomic DNA from fresh or cryopreserved unfractionated peripheral blood mononuclear cells. The CDR3 numbers 15 residues from cysteine through phenylalanine. This entry keeps only the CDR3 DNA: 45 bases, framed from base 1. V is cut back by 4 bases and J by 8 bases, with 12 bases in the junction unmatched. CDR1 and CDR2 were assigned from the germline V gene (reference sequence) as LNHDA and SQIVND. Sequencing was carried out using peripheral blood mononuclear cells. This sequence was found in a man aged 25 to 40 in good health. Some clones in this sample may be carry-over from other donors' samples. The receptor chain draws on TRBV19 and TRBJ1-2; 8 middle bases align to TRBD1. The CDR3 in this case is CASSTLPDRVKGYTF. The nucleotide sequence is given as TGTGCCAGTAGTACCCTCCCGGACAGGGTAAAAGGCTACACCTTC. Full variable domain (CDR3 extended with the reference TRBV19 and TRBJ1-2 proteins): DGGITQSPKYLFRKEGQNVTLSCEQNLNHDAMYWYRQDPGQGLRLIYYSQIVNDFQKGDIAEGYSVSREKKESFPLTVTSAQKNPTAFYLCASSTLPDRVKGYTFGSGTRLTVV.